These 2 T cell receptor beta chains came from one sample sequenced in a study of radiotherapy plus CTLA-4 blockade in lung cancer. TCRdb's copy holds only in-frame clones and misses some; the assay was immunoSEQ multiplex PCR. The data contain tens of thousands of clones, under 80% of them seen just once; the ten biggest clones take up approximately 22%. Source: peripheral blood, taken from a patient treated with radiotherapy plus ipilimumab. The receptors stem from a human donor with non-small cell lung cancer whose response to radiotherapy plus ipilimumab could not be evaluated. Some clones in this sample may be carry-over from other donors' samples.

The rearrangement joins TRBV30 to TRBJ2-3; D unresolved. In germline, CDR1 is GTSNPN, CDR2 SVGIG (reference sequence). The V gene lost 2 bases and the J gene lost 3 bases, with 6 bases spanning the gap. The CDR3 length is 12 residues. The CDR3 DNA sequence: TGTGCCTGGAGTTCCCCTACAGATACGCAGTATTTT. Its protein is CAWSSPTDTQYF.

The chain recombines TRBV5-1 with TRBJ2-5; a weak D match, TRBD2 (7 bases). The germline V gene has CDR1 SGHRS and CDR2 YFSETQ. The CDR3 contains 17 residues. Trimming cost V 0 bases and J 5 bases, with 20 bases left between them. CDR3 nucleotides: TGCGCCAGCAGCTTGGGCGGGGGCGTCAGGGGTTTGGAGACCCAGTACTTC. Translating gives CASSLGGGVRGLETQYF.